This TCR beta chain was observed in a study of Graves' ophthalmopathy and Graves' hyperthyroidism. In the study overall: Peripheral blood (taken before any treatment) was collected at initial diagnosis. Study-level results: Most clonotypes expanded in thyroid above 0.001 frequency were present in blood too.

As regards this clonotype: Its specificity is unknown.

Germline CDR1 is SNHLY and CDR2 is FYNNEI. V shed 7 bases and J shed 2 bases, with 12 bases lying between them. This CDR3 spans 13 amino acids. The TCR beta CDR3 regions underwent amplification from RNA transcripts. Second-round multiplex PCR came after a first-round RT-PCR that employed HTBI primers. A single record per CDR3 protein comes from TCRdb applying MiXCR to the multiplex PCR reads. The repertoire holds 40,000 to 45,000 distinct CDR3 sequences, with about 51% as singletons. Sequenced input: peripheral blood. The rearrangement uses TRBV2 and TRBJ2-7, with D uncertain. The TCR was taken from an adult man with Graves' ophthalmopathy. The chain's CDR3 is CASKGSGPYEQYF. DNA of the CDR3: TGTGCCAGCAAGGGAAGTGGCCCCTACGAGCAGTACTTC.